This T cell receptor (beta chain) originates from a study of blood T cell repertoires in COVID-19. Study-wide context: From the United States, Italy and Spain came samples of acute and convalescent COVID-19. T cells, B-cell-depleted T cells, or PBMCs supplied cDNA or gDNA.

CDR3 size: 19 residues. V dropped 5 bases and J dropped 7 bases, with 33 bases sitting between them. Germline assignment: CDR1 GTSNPN and CDR2 SVGIG (reference sequence). Original processing methods: Estimation of nucleated cell counts relied on the amplification of reference gene primers. Sequenced by immunoSEQ multiplex PCR; TCRdb stores in-frame clones only, minus some. Clone size and the V and J calls come from that table; the DNA yielded D and trimming. The table records 200,000 to 250,000 clones, about 85% of them present only once. The chain uses TRBV30 and TRBJ1-5; a weak D match, TRBD1 (6 bases). The source of this sequence is a man aged 25-40 years with active or convalescent COVID-19. The specimen was peripheral blood. CDR3 amino acids: CAWPPTNFTGTVPIQPQHF. DNA for the CDR3: TGTGCCTGGCCACCCACCAACTTCACAGGGACGGTCCCGATCCAGCCCCAGCATTTT.